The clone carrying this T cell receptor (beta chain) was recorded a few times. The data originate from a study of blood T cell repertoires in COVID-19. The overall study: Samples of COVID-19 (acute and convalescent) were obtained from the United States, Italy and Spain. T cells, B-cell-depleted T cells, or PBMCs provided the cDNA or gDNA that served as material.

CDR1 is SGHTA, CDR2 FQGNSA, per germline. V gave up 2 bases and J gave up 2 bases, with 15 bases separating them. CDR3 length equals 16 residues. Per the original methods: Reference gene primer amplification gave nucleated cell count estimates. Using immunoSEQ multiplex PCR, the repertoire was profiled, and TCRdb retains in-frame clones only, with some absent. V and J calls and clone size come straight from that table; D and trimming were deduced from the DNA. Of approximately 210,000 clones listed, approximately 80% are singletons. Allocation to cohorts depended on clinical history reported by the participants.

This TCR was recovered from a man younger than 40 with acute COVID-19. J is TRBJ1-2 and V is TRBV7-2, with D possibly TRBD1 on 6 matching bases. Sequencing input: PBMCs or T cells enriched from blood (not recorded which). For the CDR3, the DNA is TGTGCCAGCAGCTTATCCCCCGCGGGGGCCAACTATGGCTACACCTTC. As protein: CASSLSPAGANYGYTF.